The 8 T cell receptor beta chains below were found in one sample sequenced in a study of CD8 T cells in Susac syndrome. An amount of RNA that ranged from roughly 0.5 to 1 ug was reverse transcribed with random hexamers. Via MiXCR, TCRdb re-called the immunoSEQ multiplex PCR reads, giving one row per CDR3 protein. In the table there are about 120,000 distinct CDR3 sequences, about 95% of which are singletons. Sequences were obtained from CD8+ T cells from PBMCs. These receptors were collected from a human donor with Susac syndrome.

The V call is TRBV10-2, the J call TRBJ2-1; 12 bases align to TRBD2. The V gene's germline CDR1 is WSHSY and CDR2 SAAADI. The CDR3 spans 14 residues. V shed 7 bases, J shed 8 bases, and the junction held 6 bases outside the gene matches. The CDR3 is CASTSGGARDEQFF. In nucleotides, the CDR3 is TGCGCCAGCACTAGCGGGGGGGCCCGCGATGAGCAGTTCTTC.

The V gene is TRBV7-9, the J gene TRBJ2-7; 11 nucleotides align to TRBD1. Germline V gene data show CDR1 as SEHNR and CDR2 as FQNEAQ (reference sequence). Germline trimming cut 5 bases from V and 3 bases from J; bases unmatched to any gene: 3. The CDR3 spans 14 residues. The CDR3 region has the DNA TGTGCCAGCAGCCAGGACAGGGGGCTCTACGAGCAGTACTTC. It encodes CASSQDRGLYEQYF.

The J gene is TRBJ1-1, the V gene TRBV29-1, with 7 bases matching TRBD1. CDR1 is SQVTM and CDR2 is ANQGSEA in the germline V gene. CDR3 length: 15 residues. Losses at the gene ends were 2 bases for V and 1 base for J; bases not matched to a gene: 7. This CDR3 is CSVETPGQWNTEAFF. In DNA form, the CDR3 reads TGCAGCGTTGAAACCCCGGGACAGTGGAACACTGAAGCTTTCTTT.

V and J are TRBV20-1 and TRBJ2-7; 8 bases match TRBD2. Per germline, CDR1 DFQATT and CDR2 SNEGSKA (reference sequence). The CDR3 sequence is 15 residues long. V lost 0 bases, J lost 2 bases, and 6 bases stayed unmatched. CDR3 loop: CSARDGAGGAYEQYF. The DNA of the CDR3 is TGCAGTGCTAGAGACGGGGCCGGGGGGGCCTACGAGCAGTACTTC.

DNA for the CDR3: TGTGCCAGCAGTACAAAGGACAGAGCTAGGGAGCAGTTCTTC. Residues: CASSTKDRAREQFF. The chain has TRBV27 and TRBJ2-1, with D possibly TRBD1 on 6 matching bases. CDR1 is MNHEY and CDR2 is SMNVEV in the germline V gene (reference sequence). The CDR3 extends over 14 amino acids. Trimming took off 5 bases at V and 10 bases at J, with 18 bases between the two ends.

CDR3 amino acids: CASNLMTSGPDTQYF. CDR3 coding DNA: TGTGCCAGCAACCTCATGACTAGCGGGCCAGATACGCAGTATTTT. The V gene is TRBV7-9, the J gene TRBJ2-3, with 10 nucleotides matching TRBD2. This CDR3 is 15 amino acids long. Germline loops: CDR1 SEHNR, CDR2 FQNEAQ (reference sequence). V lost 7 bases and J lost 4; bases outside the gene matches: 8.

V is TRBV3-1 and J is TRBJ2-7; D call uncertain. Between the trimmed V and J ends, which lost 4 bases and 1 base, there was a span of 11 bases. The CDR3 is made up of 14 amino acids. Looked up from germline, CDR1 is LGHDT and CDR2 is YNNKEL (reference sequence). CDR3 DNA: TGTGCCAGCAGCCTCAAGTCTTTTTCCTACGAGCAGTACTTC. It encodes CASSLKSFSYEQYF.

This clonotype has only a few counts. This chain uses TRBV4-3 with TRBJ2-1; D not resolved. The V and J ends lost 0 bases and 3 bases respectively, with 6 bases between them. CDR1 and CDR2 from the germline V gene are LGHNA and YSLEER. The CDR3 covers 14 residues. CDR3 sequence (DNA): TGCGCCAGCAGCCAAGATCGCAGCTACAATGAGCAGTTCTTC. It codes for CASSQDRSYNEQFF.